These 16 T cell receptor beta chains came from one sample sequenced in a study of shared clonotypes between healthy human individuals (TCRdb year 2020). Library preparation was by the immunoSEQ multiplex PCR assay. TCRdb retrieved this table from immuneACCESS and kept in-frame rearrangements only. Not all clones are present; in checked studies, unresolved V genes account for under half, and no reason is known for the remainder. In this sample the table shows some 2,100,000 clones, 90% to 96% of which occur a single time. The ten most abundant clones make up around 0.13% of the sample. Material: naive CD4+ T cells sorted from blood. The intended sense of this specimen's cell subset or site label: CD45RA+ positively selected. The receptors stem from a man between 18 and 29 years old in good health.

The J gene is TRBJ2-1, the V gene TRBV18; 8 bases map to TRBD2. The germline CDR1 and CDR2 sequences are KGHSH and LQKENI. The CDR3 has 14 residues. Germline trimming cut 3 bases from V and 7 bases from J; bases unmatched to any gene: 5. The chain's CDR3 is CASSPGLEANEQFF. The CDR3 DNA reads TGTGCCAGCTCACCGGGACTAGAGGCAAATGAGCAGTTCTTC. Full variable domain (outside the CDR3, taken from reference TRBV18 and TRBJ2-1): NAGVMQNPRHLVRRRGQEARLRCSPMKGHSHVYWYRQLPEEGLKFMVYLQKENIIDESGMPKERFSAEFPKEGPSILRIQQVVRGDSAAYFCASSPGLEANEQFFGPGTRLTVL.

This rearrangement joins TRBV2 to TRBJ1-1; D not certain. The germline V gene has CDR1 SNHLY and CDR2 FYNNEI. The CDR3 runs to 13 residues. The V end was cut by 8 bases, the J end by 7 bases, with 17 bases between. In nucleotides, the CDR3 is TGTGCCAGCCGGGTATCCGATGGGAGTGAAGCTTTCTTT. Translating it yields CASRVSDGSEAFF.

The chain has TRBV19 and TRBJ1-4; unclear D gene. CDR1 LNHDA and CDR2 SQIVND come from the germline V gene (reference sequence). Trimming removed 4 bases at V and 4 bases at J, with 10 bases between. This CDR3 comprises 14 residues. CDR3 protein: CASSNPGINEKLFF. CDR3 nucleotides: TGTGCCAGTAGTAATCCGGGGATTAATGAAAAACTGTTTTTT.

CDR3 nucleotide sequence: TGTGCCAGCAGCTACGAAGGGGGGACAGGGGGCGTCGAGCAGTACTTC. It specifies CASSYEGGTGGVEQYF. The chain has TRBV5-4 and TRBJ2-7; 12 nucleotides align to TRBD1. With V trimmed by 3 bases and J by 6 bases, 10 bases remained unmatched. Per the germline V gene, CDR1 is SGHNT and CDR2 is YYREEE (reference sequence). This CDR3 has 16 residues.

The V and J genes are TRBV5-4 and TRBJ1-2; TRBD1 is a possible D gene (5 bases). This CDR3 is built from 15 residues. Trimming took 3 bases from V and 2 from J, leaving 14 bases between them. Germline loops: CDR1 SGHNT, CDR2 YYREEE (reference sequence). The CDR3 is CASSSGRGSNYGYTF. As DNA, the CDR3 is TGTGCCAGCAGCTCGGGCCGGGGCTCCAACTATGGCTACACCTTC. Drawing the rest from reference TRBV5-4 and TRBJ1-2, the complete variable domain is ETGVTQSPTHLIKTRGQQVTLRCSSQSGHNTVSWYQQALGQGPQFIFQYYREEENGRGNFPPRFSGLQFPNYSSELNVNALELDDSALYLCASSSGRGSNYGYTFGSGTRLTVV.

The CDR3 reads CASSLGQKSETQYF. The CDR3 DNA sequence: TGTGCCAGCAGCCTGGGCCAAAAGTCAGAGACCCAGTACTTC. The chain is built from TRBV7-2 and TRBJ2-5, with D uncertain. The CDR3 runs to 14 residues. Germline lookup yields CDR1 SGHTA and CDR2 FQGNSA. The ends were cut back, 5 bases at V and 4 bases at J, with 14 bases in the middle.

This chain links TRBV7-3 with TRBJ1-4; 9 bases are a match to TRBD1. The length of the CDR3 is 15 residues. The J segment lost 8 bases and the V segment lost 5 bases, leaving 9 bases of the junction unmatched. The germline CDR1 and CDR2 sequences are SGHTA and FQGTGA. The CDR3 is CASSPGQGKGEKLFF. CDR3 nucleotide sequence: TGTGCCAGCAGCCCAGGACAGGGGAAGGGCGAAAAACTGTTTTTT.

The chain carries TRBV10-3 and TRBJ1-1; 9 nucleotides line up with TRBD1. The V gene end was trimmed by 6 bases and the J gene end by 4 bases; junction bases not matched to a gene: 12. This CDR3 spans 16 amino acids. Germline CDR1 is ENHRY and CDR2 is SYGVKD. The CDR3 loop reads CAISSTGGRESTEAFF. The CDR3 bases are TGTGCCATCAGCTCGACAGGGGGAAGGGAAAGCACTGAAGCTTTCTTT.

This chain uses TRBV6-5 with TRBJ1-2; D ambiguous. The germline gives CDR1 MNHEY, CDR2 SVGAGI. Trimming shortened V by 6 bases and J by 0 bases, and 14 bases separated the two germline ends. This CDR3 is 15 amino acids long. This chain's CDR3 is CASSPDRQANYGYTF. Here the CDR3 DNA reads TGTGCCAGCAGCCCGGACCGGCAAGCTAACTATGGCTACACCTTC.

This sequence joins TRBV18 and TRBJ1-4, with D unclear. V shed 3 bases and J shed 0 bases, with 14 bases lying between them. CDR1 and CDR2 from the germline V gene are KGHSH and LQKENI. The CDR3 is 17 amino acids. CDR3 amino acids: CASSPGRNYATNEKLFF. The DNA for the CDR3 is TGTGCCAGCTCACCGGGGAGGAATTACGCAACTAATGAAAAACTGTTTTTT.

The chain couples TRBV4-1 to TRBJ1-1; no clear D. Germline CDR1 MGHRA, CDR2 YSYEKL. Trimming shortened V by 5 bases and J by 1 base, and 14 bases separated the two germline ends. This CDR3 is built from 15 residues. CDR3 sequence: CASSTQVTENTEAFF. CDR3 coding DNA: TGCGCCAGCAGCACCCAAGTGACGGAGAACACTGAAGCTTTCTTT.

This clone occurred once. V is TRBV28 and J is TRBJ2-3; the D gene is possibly TRBD1 (6 bases). The CDR3 totals 15 residues. Germline values: CDR1 MDHEN, CDR2 SYDVKM. Deletions cut 6 bases from V and 3 bases from J, with 16 bases between. The CDR3 region is CASSLQGRSTDTQYF. The DNA of the CDR3 is TGTGCCAGCAGCTTACAGGGAAGGTCGACAGATACGCAGTATTTT.

V usage is TRBV11-2 and J usage is TRBJ1-4; D remains ambiguous. CDR1 SGHAT and CDR2 FQNNGV come from the germline V gene. The CDR3 sequence is 16 residues long. The V end was cut by 1 base, the J end by 5 bases, with 14 bases between. The CDR3 DNA is TGTGCCAGCAGCTTAGGCCTATCTTGGGTAAATGAAAAACTGTTTTTT. It encodes CASSLGLSWVNEKLFF.

The chain joins TRBV7-9 to TRBJ2-4; D possibly uses TRBD1 or TRBD2 (5 bases each). The CDR3 is 15 amino acids. The V end lost 1 base, the J end lost 3 bases, and 10 bases lay between the germline ends. In germline, CDR1 is SEHNR, CDR2 FQNEAQ (reference sequence). The CDR3 loop is CASSLVGTGKNIQYF. The DNA for the CDR3 is TGTGCCAGCAGCTTAGTAGGGACCGGCAAAAACATTCAGTACTTC.

Details on this clone: The identical CDR3 is also encoded by other nucleotide sequences in the sample. The CDR3 DNA reads TGTGCCTGGAGTGTGACGAGCTCCTACGAGCAGTACTTC. It codes for CAWSVTSSYEQYF. The rearrangement links TRBV30 to TRBJ2-7; D uncertain. Trimming pared 0 bases from V and 0 bases from J, leaving 6 bases between. CDR1 and CDR2 from the germline V gene are GTSNPN and SVGIG (reference sequence). CDR3 length: 13 residues.

The rearrangement links TRBV5-6 to TRBJ2-7, with 7 bases identical to TRBD2. From germline, CDR1 is SGHDT and CDR2 YYEEEE. The CDR3 runs to 15 residues. J lost 6 bases, V lost 3 bases, and 12 bases had no gene match. CDR3 in DNA: TGTGCCAGCAGCTCGCTGGGGAGGGTAGCTAGCGAGCAGTACTTC. Protein: CASSSLGRVASEQYF.